This entry lists 32 T cell receptor beta chains sequenced from one sample in a study of vaccination and CD4 T cells after COVID-19 (dated by TCRdb to between 2021 and 2022). No antigen has been identified for these receptors. Preparation of the library involved PCR. TCRdb shows the sequencer as Illumina iSeq 100. DNA from cultured CD4+ T cells underwent TCR sequencing with the Oncomine TCR Beta short-read assay at the Johns Hopkins FTIC core. TCRdb reprocessed the public reads (quality trimming at Q25 with fastp, clone calling with MiXCR) and kept in-frame beta chains. Every entry covers one CDR3 protein and lists the most common genes and DNA from its rows. Recorded for this sample are fewer than 15,000 distinct CDR3 sequences; 61% of them occurred a single time. The top ten hold around 7.4% of the sample. Sample treatment or condition, as interpreted from the label and publication: roughly 10-day PBMC culture with coronavirus spike peptide pools or control peptides (ViraFEST assay).

Sequencing was done on a sample of CD4+ T cells from blood, cultured in vitro. The receptors stem from a human donor who had recovered from COVID-19.

This clonotype has a handful of counts. The V call is TRBV24-1, the J call TRBJ2-5, with D hard to call. Germline V CDR1 and CDR2: KGHDR, SFDVKD. This CDR3 has 15 residues. V lost 3 bases and J 0 bases, leaving 10 bases between the germline ends. CDR3 in DNA: TGTGCCACCAGTGATGACCGACGGGACCAAGAGACCCAGTACTTC. Encoded protein: CATSDDRRDQETQYF.

V and J are TRBV28 and TRBJ1-2; 11 positions agree with TRBD1. Unmatched junction bases numbered 7, after V lost 2 bases and J lost 5 bases. CDR3 size: 16 residues. Germline CDR1 and CDR2: MDHEN and SYDVKM. CDR3 loop: CASSLPTRDRGYGYTF. The CDR3 bases are TGTGCCAGCAGTTTACCTACAAGGGACAGGGGGTATGGCTACACCTTC.

The chain uses TRBV20-1 and TRBJ2-3; D gene unclear. Germline CDR1 reads DFQATT; CDR2 reads SNEGSKA (reference sequence). Trimming stripped 6 bases from V and 4 bases from J, with 8 bases between. This CDR3 has 11 residues. CDR3 DNA: TGCAGTGCCCCTACCCCAGATACGCAGTATTTT. Its protein product is CSAPTPDTQYF.

The J gene is TRBJ2-2, the V gene TRBV28; 8 bases line up with TRBD1. This CDR3 has 14 amino acids. V dropped 10 bases and J dropped 5; count of bases not matched to a gene: 9. From germline, CDR1 is MDHEN and CDR2 SYDVKM. CDR3 sequence (DNA): TGTGCCACCACGACAGGGGCGGGGACCGGGGAGCTGTTTTTT. Its protein is CATTTGAGTGELFF.

This clonotype was detected only once. The chain uses TRBV7-3 and TRBJ1-6; TRBD1 might be the D (5 bases). CDR1 and CDR2 from the germline V gene are SGHTA and FQGTGA. The CDR3 extends over 12 amino acids. V was cut by 2 bases and J by 12 bases, with 8 bases left in between. Written as DNA, the CDR3 is TGTGCCAGCAGCTTACCCGGGGGACCCCTCCACTTT. The encoded protein is CASSLPGGPLHF.

This chain connects TRBV5-1 to TRBJ1-2, with 7 bases identical to TRBD1. The CDR3 spans 16 residues. Germline V gene sequence: CDR1 SGHRS, CDR2 YFSETQ. After removal of 0 bases from V and 2 bases from J, the junction contained 7 bases not matched to a gene. The CDR3 reads CASSLAVGQTNYGYTF. The CDR3 coding sequence is TGCGCCAGCAGCTTGGCGGTGGGACAGACAAACTATGGCTACACCTTC.

A few counts support this clonotype. The chain is built from TRBV20-1 and TRBJ2-1, with 12 bases matching TRBD1. The germline V gene has CDR1 DFQATT and CDR2 SNEGSKA (reference sequence). The CDR3 sequence is 14 residues long. The V segment lost 1 base and the J segment 7 bases; nucleotides outside the gene matches: 2. DNA of the CDR3: TGCAGTGCTAGAGGGGGACAGGGGGCTAATGAGCAGTTCTTC. Its translation: CSARGGQGANEQFF.

V gene TRBV7-3 combines with J gene TRBJ2-2; D ambiguous. Germline V gene data show CDR1 as SGHTA and CDR2 as FQGTGA. The CDR3 length is 16 residues. Trimming shortened V by 2 bases and J by 1 base, and 11 bases separated the two germline ends. The CDR3: CASSLYPLMNTGELFF. The CDR3 DNA sequence: TGTGCCAGCAGCTTATATCCCCTCATGAACACCGGGGAGCTGTTTTTT.

V gene TRBV7-2 combines with J gene TRBJ1-4, with 7 bases matching TRBD1. Germline V gene data show CDR1 as SGHTA and CDR2 as FQGNSA. Trimming cost V 5 bases and J 10 bases; bases outside gene matches: 19. The CDR3 sequence is 17 residues long. CDR3 nucleotide sequence: TGTGCCAGCAGCCCCCCCCGCCTCCCAGGGGGGGAGAGAAAACTGTTTTTT. Amino acid sequence: CASSPPRLPGGERKLFF.

This clonotype is judged large. The V gene is TRBV11-2, the J gene TRBJ2-3, with D tentatively TRBD2 (6 bases). The length of the CDR3 is 15 residues. The V end was cut by 3 bases, the J end by 3 bases, with 13 bases between. From germline, CDR1 is SGHAT and CDR2 FQNNGV. The CDR3 sequence: CASSFERERTDTQYF. The DNA for the CDR3 is TGTGCCAGCAGCTTCGAACGGGAGAGGACAGATACGCAGTATTTT.

The V gene is TRBV24-1, the J gene TRBJ1-4, with TRBD1 identical over 8 bases. The germline V gene encodes CDR1 KGHDR and CDR2 SFDVKD. V lost 2 bases and J lost 6; bases outside the gene matches: 4. The CDR3 has 15 amino acids. Here the CDR3 DNA reads TGTGCCACCAGTGATTCCCAGGGGGCGGATGAAAAACTGTTTTTT. It translates to CATSDSQGADEKLFF.

This chain links TRBV4-1 with TRBJ2-4; 12 bases match TRBD2. CDR3 length: 17 amino acids. Trimming took 1 base from V and 1 from J; bases not matched to a gene: 2. CDR1 and CDR2 (germline): MGHRA, YSYEKL. CDR3 in amino acids: CASSQVGTSGAKNIQYF. CDR3 DNA sequence: TGCGCCAGCAGCCAAGTGGGGACTAGCGGGGCCAAAAACATTCAGTACTTC.

J is TRBJ2-2 and V is TRBV11-2; 10 positions agree with TRBD2. This CDR3 region has 15 residues. Trimming cost V 5 bases and J 3 bases; bases outside gene matches: 3. Germline V gene lookup returns CDR1 SGHAT and CDR2 FQNNGV. CDR3 in amino acids: CASSGSGRYTGELFF. In DNA, the CDR3 is TGTGCCAGCAGCGGTAGCGGGAGGTACACCGGGGAGCTGTTTTTT.

V and J are TRBV7-4 and TRBJ2-3; D might be TRBD2 (5 bases). CDR3 length: 15 amino acids. Trimming removed 5 bases from V and 1 base from J, with 13 bases in between. CDR1 is SGHVT and CDR2 is SQSDAQ in the germline V gene. CDR3 sequence: CASSERRLCTDTQYF. Written as DNA, the CDR3 is TGTGCCAGCAGCGAAAGGAGGCTTTGCACAGATACGCAGTATTTT. The whole variable domain, remainder taken from reference TRBV7-4 and TRBJ2-3, is GAGVSQSPRYKVAKRGRDVALRCDSISGHVTLYWYRQTLGQGSEVLTYSQSDAQRDKSGRPSGRFSAERPERSVSTLKIQRTEQGDSAVYLCASSERRLCTDTQYFGPGTRLTVL.

A single count supports this clonotype. The chain uses TRBV19 and TRBJ2-2; the D gene is possibly TRBD2 (6 bases). Germline V gives CDR1 LNHDA, CDR2 SQIVND (reference sequence). V lost 7 bases to trimming and J lost 2 bases, with 14 bases between them. The length of the CDR3 is 15 residues. CDR3 sequence: CASTRRGPNTGELFF. Written as DNA, the CDR3 is TGTGCCAGTACCAGGAGGGGACCTAACACCGGGGAGCTGTTTTTT.

This sequence joins TRBV3-1 and TRBJ1-1; D uncertain. This CDR3 comprises 14 residues. Trimming removed 4 bases at V and 0 bases at J, with 9 bases between. Per the germline V gene, CDR1 is LGHDT and CDR2 is YNNKEL (reference sequence). CDR3 DNA sequence: TGTGCCAGCAGCCCCACCGCAGTGAACACTGAAGCTTTCTTT. Translated: CASSPTAVNTEAFF. The variable domain in full, with the rest retrieved from reference TRBV3-1 and TRBJ1-1, is DTAVSQTPKYLVTQMGNDKSIKCEQNLGHDTMYWYKQDSKKFLKIMFSYNNKELIINETVPNRFSPKSPDKAHLNLHINSLELGDSAVYFCASSPTAVNTEAFFGQGTRLTVV.

The chain carries TRBV6-5 and TRBJ1-6; D is ambiguous. Per the germline V gene, CDR1 is MNHEY and CDR2 is SVGAGI. The CDR3 has 15 residues. V lost 0 bases, J lost 10 bases, and 13 bases lay in between. The CDR3 DNA is TGTGCCAGCAGTTACTCGGAGGGTACCAGATCACCCCTCCACTTT. This translates into CASSYSEGTRSPLHF.

The table lists this clonotype with a few counts. The chain uses TRBV6-2 or TRBV6-3 and TRBJ1-5; a weak D match, TRBD1 (6 bases). Trimming stripped 5 bases from V and 5 bases from J, with 13 bases between. CDR1 and CDR2 (germline): MNHEY, SVGEGT. This CDR3 spans 14 amino acids. The CDR3 nucleotides are TGTGCCAGCAGTAACCAGGGGAACCATCAGCCCCAGCATTTT. Protein product: CASSNQGNHQPQHF.

The rearrangement uses TRBV7-9 and TRBJ2-1, with 12 nucleotides matching TRBD2. The ends lost 5 bases at V and 4 bases at J; junction bases unmatched: 6. The length of the CDR3 is 16 residues. The V gene's germline CDR1 is SEHNR and CDR2 FQNEAQ (reference sequence). CDR3: CASSPRTSGTYNEQFF. The CDR3 bases are TGTGCCAGCAGCCCGCGGACTAGCGGGACTTACAATGAGCAGTTCTTC.

The V gene is TRBV6-2 or TRBV6-3, the J gene TRBJ2-3; D not certain. The CDR3 has 14 amino acids. With 2 bases removed from V and 2 bases from J, the gap between germline ends came to 8 bases. The germline CDR1 and CDR2 sequences are MNHEY and SVGEGT. The CDR3 spells CASSYIGTTDTQYF. Here the CDR3 DNA reads TGTGCCAGCAGTTACATAGGCACCACAGATACGCAGTATTTT.

The V call is TRBV24-1, the J call TRBJ2-1, with a weak D call TRBD1 (5 bases). CDR3 size: 13 residues. CDR1 and CDR2 from the germline V gene are KGHDR and SFDVKD. Trimming pared 9 bases from V and 0 bases from J, leaving 8 bases between. The CDR3 protein is CATGRDSYNEQFF. The CDR3 nucleotides read TGTGCCACCGGCAGGGACTCCTACAATGAGCAGTTCTTC.

The chain links TRBV12-3 or TRBV12-4 to TRBJ2-7; D gene unclear. V was clipped by 5 bases and J by 3 bases, with 8 bases between them. The CDR3 runs 12 residues. This CDR3 is CASSADIYEQYF. The DNA for the CDR3 is TGTGCCAGCAGTGCCGACATCTACGAGCAGTACTTC.

The V gene is TRBV7-9, the J gene TRBJ2-3; weak D call: TRBD2 (7 bases). The CDR3 is 13 residues long. Germline V gene lookup returns CDR1 SEHNR and CDR2 FQNEAQ (reference sequence). V was trimmed by 8 bases and J by 3 bases, leaving 12 bases between them. CDR3 nucleotides: TGTGCCAGCTCCAGGGGAGGGACAGATACGCAGTATTTT. It is translated as CASSRGGTDTQYF.

This clonotype turned up a few times. The chain combines TRBV6-1 with TRBJ1-3, with D perhaps matching TRBD1 (5 bases). The CDR3 extends over 15 amino acids. Germline V lookup: CDR1 MNHNS, CDR2 SASEGT. Trimming cost V 8 bases and J 0 bases, with 14 bases left between them. CDR3 in DNA: TGTGCCAGCGAGAGCGGGGGACTCTCTGGAAACACCATATATTTT. This gives the protein CASESGGLSGNTIYF.

The V gene is TRBV5-4, the J gene TRBJ2-3; possible D gene TRBD2, 7 bases. V lost 4 bases to trimming and J lost 0 bases, with 15 bases between them. The CDR3 length is 16 residues. Germline V gene data show CDR1 as SGHNT and CDR2 as YYREEE (reference sequence). The chain's CDR3 is CASSRGGGQSTDTQYF. The CDR3 DNA sequence: TGTGCCAGCAGCAGGGGAGGGGGACAAAGCACAGATACGCAGTATTTT.

The chain recombines TRBV28 with TRBJ2-7; no clear D. CDR1 and CDR2 from the germline V gene are MDHEN and SYDVKM. The CDR3 is 13 amino acids. The V end was cut by 5 bases, the J end by 1 base, with 9 bases between. CDR3 amino acids: CASSPTVSYEQYF. DNA of the CDR3: TGTGCCAGCAGTCCCACAGTGTCCTACGAGCAGTACTTC.

The chain employs TRBV7-9 and TRBJ1-2; the D is unclear. CDR1 and CDR2 (germline): SEHNR, FQNEAQ (reference sequence). The V and J ends lost 3 bases and 2 bases respectively, with 10 bases between them. The CDR3 covers 14 residues. The CDR3 reads CASSFAALNYGYTF. CDR3 nucleotides: TGTGCCAGCAGCTTTGCAGCCTTAAACTATGGCTACACCTTC.

The V gene is TRBV10-3, the J gene TRBJ1-2, with D unresolved. The germline V gene has CDR1 ENHRY and CDR2 SYGVKD. The germline V and J ends were trimmed by 4 bases and 7 bases, with 13 bases remaining between them. The CDR3 covers 13 residues. The CDR3 coding sequence is TGTGCCATCAGTGTGCCTGAGGGTTTTGGCTACACCTTC. Protein: CAISVPEGFGYTF.

The J gene is TRBJ2-1, the V gene TRBV19; tentative D call: TRBD2 (5 bases). V gave up 7 bases and J gave up 6 bases, with 22 bases separating them. Germline CDR1 and CDR2: LNHDA and SQIVND (reference sequence). This CDR3 region has 16 residues. The CDR3 sequence is CASIAAGAEGSNEQFF. CDR3 nucleotide sequence: TGTGCCAGTATCGCGGCGGGCGCAGAGGGTAGCAATGAGCAGTTCTTC.

The gene calls are TRBV6-1 and TRBJ1-5; 7 positions match TRBD1. This CDR3 comprises 15 residues. The junction had 8 bases not matched to a gene; V was cut back by 8 bases and J by 1 base. Germline lookup yields CDR1 MNHNS and CDR2 SASEGT. This CDR3 reads CASGTDPNSNQPQHF. Written as DNA, the CDR3 is TGTGCCAGCGGGACAGACCCCAACAGCAATCAGCCCCAGCATTTT.

The gene calls are TRBV7-9 and TRBJ1-5, with D unresolved. The CDR3 covers 14 residues. CDR1 is SEHNR and CDR2 is FQNEAQ in the germline V gene (reference sequence). Between the trimmed V and J ends, which lost 1 base and 1 base, there was a span of 5 bases. CDR3 residues: CASSLERSNQPQHF. The DNA of the CDR3 is TGTGCCAGCAGCTTAGAACGGAGCAATCAGCCCCAGCATTTT.

This clonotype was found a few times. The J gene is TRBJ2-5, the V gene TRBV7-2; 7 bases agree with TRBD2. From germline, CDR1 is SGHTA and CDR2 FQGNSA. The CDR3 length is 14 residues. V lost 4 bases, J lost 7 bases, and 9 bases stayed unmatched. CDR3 in amino acids: CASSSDGGGGTQYF. Written as DNA, the CDR3 is TGTGCCAGCAGCTCCGATGGGGGGGGGGGGACCCAGTACTTC.